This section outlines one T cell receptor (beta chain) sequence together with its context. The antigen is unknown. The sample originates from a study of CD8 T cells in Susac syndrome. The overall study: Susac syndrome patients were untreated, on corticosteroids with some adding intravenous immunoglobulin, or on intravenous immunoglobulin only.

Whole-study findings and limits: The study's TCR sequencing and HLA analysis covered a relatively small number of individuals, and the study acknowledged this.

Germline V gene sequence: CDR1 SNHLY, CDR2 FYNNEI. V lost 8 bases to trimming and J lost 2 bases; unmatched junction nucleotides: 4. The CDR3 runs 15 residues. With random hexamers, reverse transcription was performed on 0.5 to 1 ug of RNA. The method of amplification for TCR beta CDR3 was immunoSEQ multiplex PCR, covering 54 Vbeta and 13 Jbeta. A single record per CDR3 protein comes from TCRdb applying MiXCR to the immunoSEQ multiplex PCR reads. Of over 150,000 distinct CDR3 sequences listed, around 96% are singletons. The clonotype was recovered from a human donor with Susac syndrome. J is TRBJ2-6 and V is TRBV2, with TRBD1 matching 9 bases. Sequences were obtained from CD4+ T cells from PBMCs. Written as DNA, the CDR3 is TGTGCCAGCGGGCGGGACAGGGCTGGGGCCAACGTCCTGACTTTC. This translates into CASGRDRAGANVLTF.